The 18 T cell receptor beta chains presented below share a single source sample, sequenced in a study of regulatory T cells in long-lasting Graves disease. Time point defined: newly diagnosed GD, antithyroid drugs for less than 3 months. The authors made the TCR library using RNA they extracted from PBMCs. In building TCR beta libraries, iRepertoire HTBI primers were used together with Arm-PCR of CDR3 regions. MiXCR was run by TCRdb on the multiplex PCR reads, yielding one entry per CDR3 protein. The repertoire holds some 600,000 distinct CDR3 sequences, with 16% as singletons. This sample was also put to use in a study of T cells in Graves' hyperthyroidism and ophthalmopathy.

Specimen: peripheral blood mononuclear cells (PBMCs), collected at new diagnosis, from a patient treated with antithyroid drugs. The source is a man aged 18 to 29 with Graves disease.

This clonotype was picked up many times. The rearrangement joins TRBV7-2 to TRBJ1-6; D gene unclear. The V end lost 2 bases, the J end lost 13 bases, and 15 bases lay between the germline ends. CDR1 SGHTA and CDR2 FQGNSA come from the germline V gene. CDR3 length: 14 amino acids. The CDR3 sequence is CASSLSDGAWPLHF. CDR3 DNA sequence: TGTGCCAGCAGCTTATCGGACGGTGCCTGGCCCCTCCACTTT.

The V and J genes are TRBV4-1 and TRBJ2-7; TRBD1 or TRBD2 may be the D gene (5 bases each). Germline CDR1 is MGHRA and CDR2 is YSYEKL. The V and J ends lost 1 base and 9 bases respectively, with 19 bases between them. The CDR3 is made up of 15 amino acids. The CDR3 nucleotides read TGCGCCAGCAGCCAAGCCGGGACCGCAGGAAACGGGCAGTACTTC. Translated, it gives CASSQAGTAGNGQYF.

This chain joins TRBV14 and TRBJ2-3; 10 bases are shared with TRBD1. V was clipped by 4 bases and J by 5 bases; unmatched bases: 9. From germline, CDR1 is SGHDN and CDR2 FVKESK. There are 16 residues in the CDR3. The CDR3 region has the DNA TGTGCCAGCAGCCCGTTTGGGACAGGGGCAGGAGATACGCAGTATTTT. Amino acids: CASSPFGTGAGDTQYF. Supplemented by reference TRBV14 and TRBJ2-3, the full variable domain reads EAGVTQFPSHSVIEKGQTVTLRCDPISGHDNLYWYRRVMGKEIKFLLHFVKESKQDESGMPNNRFLAERTGGTYSTLKVQPAELEDSGVYFCASSPFGTGAGDTQYFGPGTRLTVL.

In this sample, this clonotype turned up a few times. V is TRBV10-3 and J is TRBJ1-1; D is perhaps TRBD1 (5 bases). The CDR3 runs to 12 residues. V was cut by 4 bases and J by 7 bases, with 10 bases left in between. In germline, CDR1 is ENHRY, CDR2 SYGVKD. DNA of the CDR3: TGTGCCATCAGTGGGGGCTATGATGAAGCTTTCTTT. This encodes CAISGGYDEAFF.

Many counts were recorded for this clonotype. The gene calls are TRBV29-1 and TRBJ1-1; D call uncertain. Trimming stripped 3 bases from V and 1 base from J, with 6 bases between. Per germline, CDR1 SQVTM and CDR2 ANQGSEA. The CDR3 spans 12 residues. The CDR3, as DNA: TGCAGCGTTGAGGCAGCGAACACTGAAGCTTTCTTT. This encodes CSVEAANTEAFF.

This chain uses TRBV18 with TRBJ2-3; weak D call: TRBD2 (5 bases). The CDR3 runs 18 residues. Germline V gene sequence: CDR1 KGHSH, CDR2 LQKENI. Trimming cost V 2 bases and J 2 bases, with 20 bases left between them. The CDR3 DNA reads TGTGCCAGCTCACCATCCACTCCAGCGGCTCGTTTCACAGATACGCAGTATTTT. Translation gives CASSPSTPAARFTDTQYF.

The sample holds many counts of this clonotype. CDR3 protein: CASSRGTSGIGNEQFF. CDR3 coding DNA: TGTGCCAGCAGTCGCGGGACTAGCGGGATCGGCAATGAGCAGTTCTTC. This chain connects TRBV12-3 or TRBV12-4 to TRBJ2-1, with 13 bases matching TRBD2. Trimming took 5 bases from V and 6 from J; bases not matched to a gene: 7. The CDR3 is 16 residues long.

This clonotype has at least ten counts. The chain combines TRBV11-2 with TRBJ2-1; 10 positions match TRBD2. The CDR3 is made up of 18 amino acids. Germline CDR1 is SGHAT and CDR2 is FQNNGV. J lost 0 bases, V lost 1 base, and 6 bases had no gene match. In DNA, the CDR3 is TGTGCCAGCAGCTTAGCTAGCGGGAGCCAAAGCTCCTACAATGAGCAGTTCTTC. This gives the protein CASSLASGSQSSYNEQFF.

Concerning this clonotype: This may come from a read error, since a much larger clone is one base off. V is TRBV2 and J is TRBJ2-1; TRBD2 matches 7 bases. The CDR3 has 16 residues. Trimming took 6 bases from V and 4 from J; bases not matched to a gene: 12. In germline, CDR1 is SNHLY, CDR2 FYNNEI. CDR3 sequence (DNA): TGTGCCAGCAGCTCCAACGGCGGGAGTGCATACAATGAGCAGTTCTTC. Its protein is CASSSNGGSAYNEQFF.

This clonotype was observed a few times. The chain combines TRBV5-1 with TRBJ1-2; D gene unclear. The length of the CDR3 is 14 residues. Germline V gives CDR1 SGHRS, CDR2 YFSETQ. Trimming pared 0 bases from V and 4 bases from J, leaving 10 bases between. The chain's CDR3 is CASSLDSLSYGYTF. Written as DNA, the CDR3 is TGCGCCAGCAGCTTGGACAGCCTTTCCTATGGCTACACCTTC.

This clonotype was seen at least ten times. The rearrangement joins TRBV6-2 or TRBV6-3 to TRBJ2-3; 10 positions agree with TRBD2. Trimming took 4 bases from V and 0 from J; bases not matched to a gene: 4. The CDR3 spans 16 residues. The germline V gene has CDR1 MNHEY and CDR2 SVGEGT. CDR3 protein: CASSSELAGSTDTQYF. The CDR3 DNA is TGTGCCAGCAGTTCAGAACTAGCGGGGAGCACAGATACGCAGTATTTT.

Many counts were recorded for this clonotype. The gene calls are TRBV7-9 and TRBJ2-7; 9 bases are shared with TRBD2. V lost 3 bases, J lost 5 bases, and 8 bases stayed unmatched. Germline V gene data show CDR1 as SEHNR and CDR2 as FQNEAQ (reference sequence). The CDR3 spans 15 residues. The CDR3 coding sequence is TGTGCCAGCAGCTTGCGACGCGGGAGGGCCGACGAGCAGTACTTC. Translating gives CASSLRRGRADEQYF.

This clonotype was counted once. The chain uses TRBV20-1 and TRBJ2-3; D gene unclear. The germline CDR1 and CDR2 sequences are DFQATT and SNEGSKA (reference sequence). Trimming shortened V by 2 bases and J by 2 bases, and 8 bases separated the two germline ends. CDR3 length: 13 residues. The CDR3 loop reads CSARRADTDTQYF. In DNA, the CDR3 is TGCAGTGCTAGAAGGGCAGACACAGATACGCAGTATTTT.

This clonotype was counted many times. The CDR3 protein is CASSREAGAYEQYF. The CDR3 nucleotides are TGTGCCAGCAGCCGTGAAGCGGGAGCCTACGAGCAGTACTTC. The chain uses TRBV3-1 and TRBJ2-7, with 8 bases that match TRBD2. The CDR3 consists of 14 residues. Looked up from germline, CDR1 is LGHDT and CDR2 is YNNKEL (reference sequence). The J segment lost 2 bases and the V segment lost 4 bases, leaving 4 bases of the junction unmatched.

This clonotype came up many times. The chain joins TRBV5-1 to TRBJ2-1, with 7 bases that match TRBD1. The CDR3 is 14 residues long. Germline trimming cut 4 bases from V and 5 bases from J; bases unmatched to any gene: 6. Germline CDR1 reads SGHRS; CDR2 reads YFSETQ. The CDR3 here is CASSGRGRDNEQFF. The CDR3 DNA reads as TGCGCCAGCAGCGGTAGGGGGCGCGACAATGAGCAGTTCTTC.

This clonotype was counted ten times or more. This chain uses TRBV27 with TRBJ2-5, with D possibly being TRBD2 (6 bases). CDR1 MNHEY and CDR2 SMNVEV come from the germline V gene (reference sequence). This CDR3 spans 13 amino acids. Trimming shortened V by 3 bases and J by 3 bases, and 8 bases separated the two germline ends. CDR3: CASSFAGKETQYF. DNA of the CDR3: TGTGCCAGCAGTTTCGCGGGAAAAGAGACCCAGTACTTC.

This clonotype was seen many times. V gene TRBV7-9 combines with J gene TRBJ2-2, with D possibly TRBD1 on 5 matching bases. The germline V gene has CDR1 SEHNR and CDR2 FQNEAQ (reference sequence). The CDR3 is made up of 15 amino acids. V was pared by 1 base and J by 0 bases, with 6 bases between. The CDR3 reads CASSLGQTNTGELFF. CDR3 bases: TGTGCCAGCAGCTTAGGACAGACGAACACCGGGGAGCTGTTTTTT.

This chain links TRBV12-3 or TRBV12-4 with TRBJ1-5; D is possibly TRBD1 (6 bases). V shed 5 bases and J shed 5 bases, with 16 bases lying between them. This CDR3 has 15 residues. Here the CDR3 DNA reads TGTGCCAGCAGTCCTGATGGGGGGGCTTATCAGCCCCAGCATTTT. As protein: CASSPDGGAYQPQHF.